This TCR beta chain was sequenced for a study of control samples from healthy donors and cancer patients. Generated by immunoSEQ multiplex PCR, the TCRdb table keeps only in-frame clones and is missing some. The sample consists of around 150,000 clones, around 94% of them appearing once. V lost 1 base and J lost 7; bases outside the gene matches: 6. The CDR3 is made up of 15 amino acids. CDR1 and CDR2 from the germline V gene are LNHNV and YYDKDF (reference sequence). Sequences were obtained from PBMCs. This sequence joins TRBV15 and TRBJ2-3; TRBD2 agrees at 9 bases. This sequence originates from a man aged 60 to 75 with colorectal cancer. CDR3 in amino acids: CATSRGRGGRYTQYF. CDR3 DNA sequence: TGTGCCACCAGCAGAGGGCGGGGGGGACGGTATACGCAGTATTTT.